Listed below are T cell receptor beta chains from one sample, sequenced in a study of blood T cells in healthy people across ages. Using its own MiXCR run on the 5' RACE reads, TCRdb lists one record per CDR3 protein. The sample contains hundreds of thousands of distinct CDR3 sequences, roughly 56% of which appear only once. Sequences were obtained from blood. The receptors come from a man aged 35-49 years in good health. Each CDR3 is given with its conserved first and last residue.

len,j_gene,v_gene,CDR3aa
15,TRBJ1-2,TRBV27,CASSFESQGSYGYTF
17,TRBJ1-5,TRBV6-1,CASRITGQGSNNQPQHF
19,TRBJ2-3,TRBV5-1,CASSFLGGRLAGVSDTQYF
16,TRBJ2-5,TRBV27,CASSSYDRDREETQYF
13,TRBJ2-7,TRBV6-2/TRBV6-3,CASTDRLSYEQYF
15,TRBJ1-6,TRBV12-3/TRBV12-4,CASSLSSPENSPLHF
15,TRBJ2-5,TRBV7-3,CASSLGGTVEETQYF
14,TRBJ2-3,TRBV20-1,CSALSGRLADTQYF
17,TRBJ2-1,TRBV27,CASSLGSGGPLNNEQFF
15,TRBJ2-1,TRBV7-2,CASSLRQGGGNEQFF
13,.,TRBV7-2,CASSLAGTNIQYF
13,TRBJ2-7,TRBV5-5,CASSVQRVREQYF
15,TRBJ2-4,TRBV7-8,CASSFNRGSKNIQYF
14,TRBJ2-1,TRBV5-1,CASSLRGAEGEQFF